The 25 T cell receptor beta chains given below trace back to one sample, sequenced in a study of a mutant IDH1 vaccine in newly diagnosed glioma. Only in-frame clones appear in the TCRdb table, and some are missing; sequencing was by immunoSEQ multiplex PCR. The data show fewer than 85,000 clones, with 80% to 90% seen just once and around 3% held by the top ten. Noted time point: baseline, week 1 (first vaccination visit). The treatment here: pre-vaccination baseline after standard-of-care therapy. The material sequenced was PBMCs, taken from a glioma patient treated with radiotherapy, temozolomide or both. The receptors shown here come from a man between 25 and 39 years old with glioma.

The chain is built from TRBV11-2 and TRBJ1-6, with D uncertain. Trimming removed 9 bases at V and 9 bases at J, with 15 bases between. Germline V lookup: CDR1 SGHAT, CDR2 FQNNGV. The CDR3 runs 13 residues. The CDR3 loop is CASSMSLGSPLHF. CDR3 bases: TGTGCCAGTTCCATGTCTCTGGGTTCACCCCTCCACTTT.

The chain has TRBV15 and TRBJ2-5; 10 bases match TRBD2. CDR1 is LNHNV and CDR2 is YYDKDF in the germline V gene (reference sequence). The CDR3 sequence is 14 residues long. Losses at the gene ends were 1 base for V and 5 bases for J; bases not matched to a gene: 1. CDR3 in amino acids: CATSRGTSGETQYF. In nucleotides, the CDR3 is TGTGCCACCAGCAGAGGGACTAGCGGTGAGACCCAGTACTTC.

J is TRBJ2-7 and V is TRBV6-5; no firm D call. CDR3 size: 13 residues. Trimming pared 2 bases from V and 0 bases from J, leaving 5 bases between. Germline V gene lookup returns CDR1 MNHEY and CDR2 SVGAGI. CDR3 in DNA: TGTGCCAGCAGTTACGGCCCCTCCTACGAGCAGTACTTC. It codes for CASSYGPSYEQYF.

J is TRBJ2-3 and V is TRBV2; D may match TRBD1 or TRBD2 (6 bases each). The length of the CDR3 is 13 residues. Germline lookup yields CDR1 SNHLY and CDR2 FYNNEI. V was shortened by 5 bases and J by 4 bases, with 10 bases between the two germline ends. The CDR3 region has the DNA TGTGCCAGCAGTCTGGGGGGCCCAGATACGCAGTATTTT. Protein: CASSLGGPDTQYF.

This clone was recorded a few times. The CDR3 region is CASRDRANTEAFF. The CDR3 coding sequence is TGTGCCAGCAGGGACAGGGCAAACACTGAAGCTTTCTTT. The V call is TRBV6-5, the J call TRBJ1-1; 8 bases fit TRBD1. Trimming at V came to 6 bases and at J to 2 bases, leaving 2 bases not matched to a gene. Germline V gene lookup returns CDR1 MNHEY and CDR2 SVGAGI. The CDR3 has 13 amino acids.

This sequence joins TRBV6-5 and TRBJ1-1; 7 bases are a match to TRBD1. The length of the CDR3 is 13 residues. The germline V gene encodes CDR1 MNHEY and CDR2 SVGAGI. J gave up 4 bases and V 5 bases, and 4 bases lay outside the gene matches. The CDR3 spells CASSTGVGTEAFF. The CDR3 bases are TGTGCCAGCAGTACAGGGGTGGGCACTGAAGCTTTCTTT.

This sequence joins TRBV5-1 and TRBJ1-1; D possibly corresponds to TRBD1 (5 bases). The V gene lost 1 base and the J gene lost 4 bases, with 11 bases spanning the gap. This CDR3 spans 14 amino acids. The germline CDR1 and CDR2 sequences are SGHRS and YFSETQ. The CDR3 DNA is TGCGCCAGCAGCTTGTGGGGACGAAGCACTGAAGCTTTCTTT. Amino acids: CASSLWGRSTEAFF.

V usage is TRBV10-2 and J usage is TRBJ2-5; D is unresolved. With the DNA end fitting TRBJ2-7 better, the J assignment may be wrong. CDR1 is WSHSY, CDR2 SAAADI, per germline. The CDR3 is 12 residues long. This chain's CDR3 is CASSEDPYEQYF. CDR3 DNA sequence: TGCGCCAGCAGTGAAGACCCCTACGAGCAGTACTTC.

In its sample, this clone was seen a few times. Other nucleotide sequences from this sample produce the same CDR3. The chain carries TRBV18 and TRBJ2-3; 11 nucleotides line up with TRBD2. J gave up 5 bases and V 2 bases, and 6 bases lay outside the gene matches. Looked up from germline, CDR1 is KGHSH and CDR2 is LQKENI. This CDR3 comprises 16 residues. This CDR3 reads CASSPGTSGGLDTQYF. The CDR3 coding sequence is TGTGCCAGCTCACCAGGAACTAGCGGGGGTTTAGATACGCAGTATTTT.

The CDR3 DNA is TGTGCCATCAGTGCCCAGGGCGGAGGCTACGAGCAGTACTTC. It yields the protein CAISAQGGGYEQYF. The rearrangement links TRBV10-3 to TRBJ2-7; D possibly uses TRBD1 or TRBD2 (5 bases each). This CDR3 region has 14 residues. Trimming left V 4 bases short and J 3 bases short, with 13 bases between. Per the germline V gene, CDR1 is ENHRY and CDR2 is SYGVKD.

This chain uses TRBV4-1 with TRBJ2-3, with D maybe TRBD1 (5 bases). V dropped 4 bases and J dropped 0 bases, with 17 bases sitting between them. Germline lookup yields CDR1 MGHRA and CDR2 YSYEKL. CDR3 length: 17 residues. The CDR3 bases are TGCGCCAGCAGCCCACTACCGACAGTTGCTAGCACAGATACGCAGTATTTT. This encodes CASSPLPTVASTDTQYF.

This clone was counted only a few times. The rearrangement joins TRBV19 to TRBJ1-5; the D is unclear. The CDR3 is 14 residues long. Germline CDR1 LNHDA, CDR2 SQIVND (reference sequence). V dropped 7 bases and J dropped 1 base, with 11 bases sitting between them. The CDR3 region has the DNA TGTGCCAGTAACGAGCTTAACAGCAATCAGCCCCAGCATTTT. It yields the protein CASNELNSNQPQHF.

The chain recombines TRBV6-1 with TRBJ2-1; 9 bases align to TRBD2. Looked up from germline, CDR1 is MNHNS and CDR2 is SASEGT. Trimming took 2 bases from V and 4 from J; bases not matched to a gene: 3. The CDR3 consists of 15 residues. The CDR3 nucleotides are TGTGCCAGCAGTGAATATGCGGGGGGGTACAATGAGCAGTTCTTC. It specifies CASSEYAGGYNEQFF.

The chain uses TRBV10-2 and TRBJ2-5; unclear D gene. The length of the CDR3 is 12 residues. Germline V CDR1 and CDR2: WSHSY, SAAADI. Trimming cost V 0 bases and J 8 bases, with 7 bases left between them. The chain's CDR3 is CASSESTGTQYF. As DNA, the CDR3 is TGCGCCAGCAGTGAGTCAACTGGTACCCAGTACTTC.

The rearrangement links TRBV4-1 to TRBJ2-5; possible D gene TRBD2, 7 bases. The CDR3 is made up of 16 amino acids. Germline-derived CDR1 and CDR2 are MGHRA and YSYEKL. Trimming removed 1 base from V and 0 bases from J, with 12 bases in between. CDR3 DNA: TGCGCCAGCAGCCAAGGAGGGGGGGGGTACCAAGAGACCCAGTACTTC. Translated: CASSQGGGGYQETQYF.

This chain joins TRBV6-6 and TRBJ1-2, with 9 bases matching TRBD1. J gave up 4 bases and V 4 bases, and 4 bases lay outside the gene matches. The CDR3 runs to 14 residues. Germline values: CDR1 MNHNY, CDR2 SVGAGI (reference sequence). The CDR3 region has the DNA TGTGCCAGCAGTTCACAGGGGGCGGCCTATGGCTACACCTTC. Its translation: CASSSQGAAYGYTF.

In its sample, this clone was seen once. The chain recombines TRBV7-9 with TRBJ2-7, with D possibly matching TRBD2 (5 bases). Trimming cost V 5 bases and J 2 bases, with 13 bases left between them. Germline values: CDR1 SEHNR, CDR2 FQNEAQ (reference sequence). The CDR3 length is 14 residues. The CDR3 coding sequence is TGTGCCAGCAGCGCCGGACTGATTACCTACGAGCAGTACTTC. Translating gives CASSAGLITYEQYF.

The chain uses TRBV6-1 and TRBJ2-5; TRBD2 is a possible D gene (6 bases). CDR1 is MNHNS and CDR2 is SASEGT in the germline V gene. The CDR3 has 15 amino acids. Between the trimmed V and J ends, which lost 4 bases and 2 bases, there was a span of 14 bases. The CDR3 DNA follows: TGTGCCAGCAGTGTTGTACCCGGGACTCAAGAGACCCAGTACTTC. Its protein is CASSVVPGTQETQYF.

The V call is TRBV7-9, the J call TRBJ1-1; TRBD1 is a possible D gene (5 bases). V was clipped by 2 bases and J by 7 bases, with 14 bases between them. The length of the CDR3 is 14 residues. The germline CDR1 and CDR2 sequences are SEHNR and FQNEAQ (reference sequence). As DNA, the CDR3 is TGTGCCAGCAGCTTACCGGGTATAGGGGATGAAGCTTTCTTT. Protein: CASSLPGIGDEAFF.

As concerns this clone: Because the CDR3's place on the DNA is in doubt, the DNA is left out and the CDR3 is given as listed by TCRdb. J is TRBJ1-3 and V is TRBV30. A total of 13 residues make up the CDR3, ends included. Germline V CDR1 and CDR2: GTSNPN, SVGIG (reference sequence). CDR3 protein: CAWSVGSGNTVYF.

This clone has only one observation. The V gene is TRBV28, the J gene TRBJ2-7, with 8 bases aligning to TRBD1. V lost 7 bases to trimming and J lost 3 bases; unmatched junction nucleotides: 11. The V gene's germline CDR1 is MDHEN and CDR2 SYDVKM. This CDR3 spans 15 amino acids. CDR3 coding DNA: TGTGCCAGCATGGACAGGGAGACTACCGGCTACGAGCAGTACTTC. This encodes CASMDRETTGYEQYF.

V and J are TRBV6-5 and TRBJ2-7, with unresolved D. CDR3 length equals 15 residues. V dropped 8 bases and J dropped 3 bases, with 20 bases sitting between them. The germline V gene encodes CDR1 MNHEY and CDR2 SVGAGI. DNA of the CDR3: TGTGCCAGCGCCTTGCAGGCAGGAGCCAACTACGAGCAGTACTTC. Protein product: CASALQAGANYEQYF.

The chain recombines TRBV12-5 with TRBJ2-3; D might be TRBD1 (5 bases). The CDR3 sequence is 14 residues long. Germline loops: CDR1 LGHNT, CDR2 FRNRAP. V was clipped by 6 bases and J by 2 bases, with 12 bases between them. CDR3 sequence: CASGYLGHTDTQYF. As DNA, the CDR3 is TGTGCTAGTGGCTACCTGGGGCACACAGATACGCAGTATTTT.

The V gene is TRBV18, the J gene TRBJ2-5, with D uncertain. The germline V gene has CDR1 KGHSH and CDR2 LQKENI. There are 13 residues in the CDR3. The V and J ends lost 1 base and 2 bases respectively, with 5 bases between them. The CDR3 protein is CASSPLAQETQYF. The CDR3 DNA is TGTGCCAGCTCACCACTGGCGCAAGAGACCCAGTACTTC.

V gene TRBV7-9 combines with J gene TRBJ2-1, with TRBD2 identical over 7 bases. CDR1 SEHNR and CDR2 FQNEAQ come from the germline V gene (reference sequence). Germline trimming cut 5 bases from V and 8 bases from J; bases unmatched to any gene: 9. There are 14 residues in the CDR3. Written as DNA, the CDR3 is TGTGCCAGCAGCGGGACTAACTCCGGATATGAGCAGTTCTTC. Its protein is CASSGTNSGYEQFF.